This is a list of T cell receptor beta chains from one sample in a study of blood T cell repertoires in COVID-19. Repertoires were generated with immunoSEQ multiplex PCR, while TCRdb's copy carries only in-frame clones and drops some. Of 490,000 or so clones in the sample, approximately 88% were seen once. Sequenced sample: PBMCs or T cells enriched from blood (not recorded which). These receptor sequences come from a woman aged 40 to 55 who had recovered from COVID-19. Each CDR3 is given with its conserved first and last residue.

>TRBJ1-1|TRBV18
CASSPAGRWDTEAFF
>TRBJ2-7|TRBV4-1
CASSQGTVYEQYF
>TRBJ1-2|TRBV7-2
CASSLQGENYGYTF
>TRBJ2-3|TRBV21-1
CASSSPRLAGTSTDTQYF
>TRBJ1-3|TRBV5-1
CASSEITGGSGNTIYF
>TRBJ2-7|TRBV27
CASSLRGQETYEQYF
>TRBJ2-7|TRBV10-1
CASSESTGKAYEQYF
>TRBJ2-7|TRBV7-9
CASSFPGSYEQYF
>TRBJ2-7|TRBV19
CATSDRGTYEQYF
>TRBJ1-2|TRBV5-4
CAVRRGRDYGYTF
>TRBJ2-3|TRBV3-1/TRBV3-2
CASSHRGRSEDTQYF
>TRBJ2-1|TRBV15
CATSRAWPQEQFF
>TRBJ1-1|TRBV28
CASSLVGTGGYTEAFF
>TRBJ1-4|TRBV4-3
CASSRGTGDNEKLFF
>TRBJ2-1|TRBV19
CASRTSLGRGDEQFF
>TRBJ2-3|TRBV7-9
CASSLELATQYF
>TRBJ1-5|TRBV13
CASSWGGTDHQPQHF
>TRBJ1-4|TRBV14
CASSLRQSPNEKLFF
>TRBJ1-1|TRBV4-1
CASSPDRANTEAFF
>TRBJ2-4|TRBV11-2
CASSPRVAKNIQYF